Below, one T cell receptor (beta chain) is given with its context. Which antigen it targets is not known. At one of its ends the junction is not consistent with the germline gene, which may arise from a read error. The CDR3 runs 14 amino acids, cysteine and phenylalanine included. The sequence is cut down to CDR3 DNA, 42 bases in frame from base 1. Taken from the germline V gene, the CDR1 and CDR2 loops are MNHNS and SASEGT. The cohort was made up of approximately 670 healthy bone marrow donors. Cohort members were all nominally healthy when sampled, although unrecorded immune exposures were likely present. The donor tested CMV seronegative, placing the donor among the 352 seronegative members of the cohort. A peripheral blood sample was collected from each donor, and TCR beta sequencing was performed on peripheral blood mononuclear cells. The Qiagen DNeasy Blood Extraction Kit was used to extract genomic DNA from the blood cell samples.

Library construction relied on the immunoSEQ multiplex PCR assay. For the multiplex PCR, a mixture combining 60 forward primers for TCR Vbeta segments and 13 reverse primers for TCR Jbeta segments was used. Amplification of the CDR3 region of rearranged TCR beta genes was performed with a multiplex PCR assay on genomic DNA. Amplified TCR beta libraries were sequenced as 87-base-pair reads on the Illumina HiSeq System. Processing in the source paper ran as follows. A later analysis counted around 72 million unique TCR beta chains across the 550 to 750 repertoires, and approximately 11 million of these chains were shared by at least two donors. A nearest-neighbor algorithm error-corrected the raw reads and collapsed the reads into unique sequences, merging closely related sequences to remove PCR and sequencing errors. Alignment of CDR3 sequences to IMGT reference sequences was used to assign V, D and J gene segments. Each retained sequence needed at least a six-nucleotide match to both a V gene segment and a J gene segment. Rearrangements were classified as productive when the CDR3 lacked stop codons and remained in frame with V and J, and all other rearrangements were classified as non-productive. Following IMGT convention, CDR3 was defined as the stretch from the second conserved V-encoded cysteine up to the conserved J-encoded phenylalanine. The earlier analysis of about 590 of the donors excluded sequences that lacked an unambiguous match to a single V gene segment. In an earlier analysis of a few hundred of the donors, V segments were called functional above 56.7% productive rearrangements and were called segregating when the between-donor standard deviation exceeded 5%. A statistical classification framework was built to diagnose cytomegalovirus status from the catalog of TCR beta chain sequences. In a later analysis, TCR nucleotide sequences were compared against IMGT/GENE-DB human TR gene sequences so that V and J genes could be assigned. The TCRdist pipeline was used in a later analysis to assign CDR3 sequences and most-parsimonious VDJ recombination scenarios. In a later analysis, each TCR beta chain was defined by its CDR3 amino acid sequence together with its V-gene family, and reads without a unique V-gene family were excluded. To address suspected cross-contamination and a sequencing artifact, a later analysis removed around 590 highly shared, low-generation-probability nucleotide sequences. For each public chain, a later analysis derived a clonal expansion index from normalized ranks of inferred template counts within each repertoire. In a later analysis, generation probabilities were computed with a VDJ recombination model fitted to out-of-frame rearrangements, and the resulting probabilities were checked against IGoR. Hypergeometric tests were used in a later analysis to score TCR-TCR, TCR-HLA and TCR-CMV co-occurrence, with a repertoire-size bias correction applied to the TCR pairs. In a later analysis, false discovery rates were estimated by permuting HLA or CMV assignments 20 times. A later analysis grouped co-occurring TCRs with DBSCAN, adding TCRdist sequence similarity when clustering within HLA-allele-positive subsets. Co-occurrence clustering excluded repertoires with fewer than 30,000 or more than 120,000 public chains, plus five with anomalous nucleotide sharing. TCRdb mirrors the immuneACCESS table, restricted to in-frame sequences. Some clones are absent from its copies; in checked studies, under half trace to an unresolved V gene, and the reason for the others is unknown. V and J calls and clone size come straight from that table; D and trimming were deduced from the DNA. Recorded for this sample are 30,000 to 35,000 clones; roughly 82% of them occurred a single time. Jointly, the top ten make up around 3.6% of the sample.

This record belongs to a study of cytomegalovirus exposure and HLA in healthy donors (dated by TCRdb to the late 2010s). Background on the whole study: An earlier analysis of approximately 590 of the donors reported 250 to 300 Gb of sequence data and more than 90 million unique TCR beta sequences from about 179 million T cells. An early release that covered fewer than 750 HLA-typed donors contained around 330 gigabases of sequencing data and tens of millions of unique TCR sequences. Among the roughly 400 genotyped donors, around 81% belonged to the genetic ancestry cluster associated with self-reported Caucasian donors. The study aimed to test whether cataloging public T cell receptors could reveal signatures of past pathogen exposure. The T cell repertoires of 666 subjects were profiled by immunosequencing and related to cytomegalovirus serostatus. In addition to the first cohort of around 670 subjects, a separate validation cohort of around 110 different subjects was used. High-throughput TCR immunosequencing, statistical association of individual TCRs with disease status, and machine learning were combined to predict cytomegalovirus infection status. A later analysis re-analyzed previously published TCR beta repertoires from several hundred donors and added high-resolution HLA genotyping to study TCR occurrence patterns. The later analysis used no new phenotypic data to find candidate immune exposures, relying instead on TCR beta sequences and their occurrence across donors. To decide whether each TCR beta V gene segment behaved as functional or pseudogenic, an earlier analysis of some 570 of the donors relied on high-throughput TCR beta sequencing. Donor age, sex, ethnicity and CMV serostatus were compiled alongside the repertoire data. A later genetic analysis took genome-wide SNP genotypes for about 55% of the 666 donors and used that subset as a discovery cohort. All discovery cohort repertoires had been generated using a single sequencing platform. HLA typing included class I and class II loci at four-digit resolution. Typing coverage varied by locus: 629-630 donors for A, B, C, DRB1 and DQB1; around 560 for DQA1; more than 600 for DPA1; approximately 450 for DPB1. Because of strong linkage in the cohort, roughly five DR-DQ haplotypes were treated as single units for association and clustering. On average, roughly 240,000 unique TCR beta nucleotide sequences were sequenced per donor among about 400 genotyped donors of the cohort, with roughly 18% of those sequences being non-productive. The research as a whole found: Some IMGT-functional V segments, including TRBV6-2 and TRBV6-3, could not be told apart with the 87-base-pair reads, so those segments were excluded. In an earlier analysis of fewer than 700 of the donors, most TCR beta V segments appeared in productive rearrangements about 90% or about 30% of the time, broadly matching IMGT annotations. A few of the identified cytomegalovirus-associated TCR beta chains were confirmed in vitro to be specific for cytomegalovirus antigens. A group of highly shared sequence variants was considered likely to be a technical artifact of the sequencing pipeline. Linkage disequilibrium might explain the correlated functional status among segregating V segments, but an unknown experimental factor could not be excluded. A later analysis reported that several top co-occurrence clusters appeared linked to parvovirus B19, influenza, CMV and Epstein-Barr virus. The cohort was sequenced for TCR beta chains only, and without alpha or paired-chain data the features that could be detected were limited. A further reported finding was that TCR beta sequences accurately predicted the HLA-A and HLA-B alleles for most subjects in the first cohort. Because HLA typing was missing for some donors at each locus, association tests included only the typed subset. Presence/absence analyses assumed roughly uniform sequencing depth across donors, an assumption that may not hold. V-gene and J-gene trimming of TCR beta chains was associated with a missense DCLRE1C variant in a later genetic analysis, and the association was replicated in an independent cohort. When HLA alleles, especially DR and DQ, strongly co-occurred, TCR associations were difficult to assign to individual alleles. Specific HLA alleles were associated with about 17,000 TCR beta sequences at a false discovery rate of 0.05 in a later analysis. In a later analysis, most CMV-associated TCR beta chains were found to appear HLA-restricted, with HLA associations seemingly driven largely by CMV exposure. In a later analysis, TCR association rates were found to vary across HLA loci, with the most associated TCRs seen for DRB1 alleles and the fewest for HLA-C alleles. Most TCR sequences were seen in very few donors, while some public TCRs were found in many individuals. The authors suggested that the approach could potentially be generalized to other disease states and immunological phenotypes. The study gave a list of about 150 TCR beta chains associated with cytomegalovirus. Because counts were too low, some 17 rarely observed V segments, including chromosome 9 orphons, were left out of the earlier analysis of 587 of the donors. In a later genetic analysis, fewer N-insertions in productive TCRs were reported among donors in an Asian-associated ancestry cluster than the roughly 670-donor mean. The classifier was reported to diagnose cytomegalovirus status with high specificity and sensitivity in both the original cohort and the validation cohort. For the cohort, immune exposure information was limited to CMV serostatus. In a later analysis, HLA-associated TCR beta chains were found to be more clonally expanded and to have lower generation probabilities than equally common non-associated chains.

This receptor was taken from a woman under 30 in good health and CMV-seronegative. This chain is built from TRBV6-1 and TRBJ1-5, with TRBD1 tentatively as D gene (5 bases match). The sample consisted of PBMCs. The CDR3 region has the sequence CASRNARGNQPQNF. The bases are TGTGCCAGCAGAAATGCCCGGGGGAATCAGCCCCAGAATTTT.